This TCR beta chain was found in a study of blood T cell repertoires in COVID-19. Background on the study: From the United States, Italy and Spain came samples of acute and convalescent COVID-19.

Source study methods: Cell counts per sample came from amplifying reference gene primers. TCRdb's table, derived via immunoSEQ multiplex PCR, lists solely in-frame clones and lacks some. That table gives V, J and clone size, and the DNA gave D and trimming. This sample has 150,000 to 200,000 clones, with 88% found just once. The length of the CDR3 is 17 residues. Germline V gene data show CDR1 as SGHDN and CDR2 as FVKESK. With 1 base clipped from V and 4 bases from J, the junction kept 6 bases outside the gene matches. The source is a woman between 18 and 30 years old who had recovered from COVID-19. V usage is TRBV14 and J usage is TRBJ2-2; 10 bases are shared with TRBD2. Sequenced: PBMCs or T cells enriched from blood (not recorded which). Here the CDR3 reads CASSQVVAGGRTGELFF. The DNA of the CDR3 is TGTGCCAGCAGCCAAGTCGTAGCGGGAGGTCGCACCGGGGAGCTGTTTTTT.